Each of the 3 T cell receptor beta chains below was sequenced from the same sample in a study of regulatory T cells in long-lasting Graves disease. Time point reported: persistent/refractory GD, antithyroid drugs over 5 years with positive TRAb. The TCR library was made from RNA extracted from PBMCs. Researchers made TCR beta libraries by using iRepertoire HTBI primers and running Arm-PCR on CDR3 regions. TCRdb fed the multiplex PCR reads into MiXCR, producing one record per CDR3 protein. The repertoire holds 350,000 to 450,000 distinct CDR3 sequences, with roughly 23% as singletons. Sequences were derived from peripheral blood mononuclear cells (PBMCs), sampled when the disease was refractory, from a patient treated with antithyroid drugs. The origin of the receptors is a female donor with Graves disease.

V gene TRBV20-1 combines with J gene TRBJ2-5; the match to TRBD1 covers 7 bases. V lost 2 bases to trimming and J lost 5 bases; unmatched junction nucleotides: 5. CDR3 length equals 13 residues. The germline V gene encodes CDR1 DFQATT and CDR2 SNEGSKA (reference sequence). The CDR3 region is CSARPTGAETQYF. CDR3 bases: TGCAGTGCTAGACCCACAGGGGCTGAGACCCAGTACTTC.

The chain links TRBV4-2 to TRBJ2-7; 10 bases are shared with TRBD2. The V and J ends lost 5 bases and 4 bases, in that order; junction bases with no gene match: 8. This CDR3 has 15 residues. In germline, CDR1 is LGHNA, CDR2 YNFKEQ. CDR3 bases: TGTGCCAGCAGCGTTCAGCGGGAGGGCCAATACGAGCAGTACTTC. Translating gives CASSVQREGQYEQYF.

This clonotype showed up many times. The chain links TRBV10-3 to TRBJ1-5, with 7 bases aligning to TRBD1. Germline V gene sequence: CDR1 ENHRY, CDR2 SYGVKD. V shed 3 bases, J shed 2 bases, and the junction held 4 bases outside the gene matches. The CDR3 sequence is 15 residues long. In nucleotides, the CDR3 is TGTGCCATCAGTGAACAGGGGCCGGGCAATCAGCCCCAGCATTTT. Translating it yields CAISEQGPGNQPQHF.